This is a list of T cell receptor beta chains from one sample in a study of blood T cell repertoires in COVID-19. Generated by immunoSEQ multiplex PCR, the TCRdb table keeps only in-frame clones and is missing some. The top ten hold under 3.5% of the sample, which has a few hundred thousand clones, around 82% seen once. Sequencing input: peripheral blood. The receptors derive from a woman aged 18 to 35 with acute or convalescent COVID-19. Each CDR3 is given with its conserved first and last residue. The D gene is left open where the match is weak. Not every row has a clone size; where given, it reads once, few, many or a size class.

V	D	J	size	CDR3	DNA
TRBV14	.	TRBJ1-1	.	CASSQGGFHEAFF	TGTGCCAGCAGCCAAGGGGGCTTCCATGAAGCTTTCTTT
TRBV3-1/TRBV3-2	.	TRBJ1-6	.	CASSQDGRGPSYNSPLHF	TGTGCCAGCAGCCAAGACGGCAGGGGACCTTCCTATAATTCACCCCTCCACTTT
TRBV5-1	TRBD1	TRBJ2-6	few	CASSPGQGAANVLTF	TGCGCCAGCAGCCCGGGACAGGGGGCGGCCAACGTCCTGACTTTC
TRBV24-1	TRBD2	TRBJ2-5	once	CATSDLTGGVETQYF	TGTGCCACCAGTGATTTGACGGGAGGTGTAGAGACCCAGTACTTC
TRBV5-4	.	TRBJ1-1	.	CASSTQRRGAETEAFF	TGTGCCAGCAGCACCCAAAGACGGGGAGCAGAAACTGAAGCTTTCTTT
TRBV30	.	TRBJ1-4	.	CAWSVNYNEKLFF	TGTGCCTGGAGTGTAAATTATAATGAAAAACTGTTTTTT
TRBV7-6	TRBD1	TRBJ2-7	.	CASSLEPGQGASSEQYF	TGTGCCAGCAGCTTAGAACCGGGACAGGGGGCGTCGAGCGAGCAGTACTTC
TRBV18	.	TRBJ2-7	.	CASSPIQGSSYEQYF	TGTGCCAGCTCACCTATCCAGGGAAGCTCCTACGAGCAGTACTTC
TRBV7-9	TRBD1	TRBJ1-2	once	CASSRPGTGLDGYTF	TGTGCCAGCAGCCGCCCCGGGACAGGGCTGGACGGCTACACCTTC
TRBV6-6	TRBD1	TRBJ2-7	.	CASGNGQVKYEQYF	TGTGCCAGCGGGAATGGACAGGTGAAGTACGAGCAGTACTTC
TRBV5-6	.	TRBJ2-5	.	CASSLTALQETQYF	TGTGCCAGCAGCCTGACAGCTCTTCAAGAGACCCAGTACTTC
TRBV7-9	TRBD2	TRBJ2-7	.	CASSLSGLAVYEQYF	TGTGCCAGCAGCCTCTCGGGACTAGCGGTTTACGAGCAGTACTTC
TRBV5-5	TRBD1	TRBJ1-4	.	CASSRTGFPSEKLFF	TGTGCCAGCAGCAGGACAGGGTTCCCTAGTGAAAAACTGTTTTTT
TRBV4-3	.	TRBJ1-4	.	CASSQDMTGKATNEKLFF	TGCGCCAGCAGCCAAGATATGACAGGAAAAGCAACTAATGAAAAACTGTTTTTT
TRBV7-2	TRBD1	TRBJ1-5	.	CASSMGTGRNNQPQHF	TGTGCCAGCAGCATGGGGACAGGGCGAAACAATCAGCCCCAGCATTTT
TRBV29-1	.	TRBJ2-7	.	CSVVFDTYEQYF	TGCAGCGTTGTGTTCGACACCTACGAGCAGTACTTC
TRBV28	TRBD2	TRBJ2-1	.	CASSSQREADSNEQFF	TGTGCCAGCAGTTCCCAACGGGAGGCCGATTCCAATGAGCAGTTCTTC
TRBV7-2	TRBD1	TRBJ1-2	once	CASSSTGTGDGYTF	TGTGCCAGCAGCTCCACCGGGACAGGGGATGGCTACACCTTC
TRBV5-1	.	TRBJ1-1	.	CASERGTEAFF	TGCGCCAGCGAGCGCGGCACTGAAGCTTTCTTT
TRBV11-3	.	TRBJ2-1	.	CASSFSREYNEQFF	TGTGCCAGCAGCTTTTCAAGGGAGTACAATGAGCAGTTCTTC
TRBV5-4	.	TRBJ2-3	.	CASSRQSTSTDTQYF	TGTGCCAGCAGCCGACAATCTACTAGCACAGATACGCAGTATTTT
TRBV7-9	.	TRBJ1-1	.	CASSLTGPNTEAFF	TGTGCCAGCAGCTTAACAGGGCCGAACACTGAAGCTTTCTTT
TRBV29-1	.	TRBJ1-2	.	CSVGAGDGYTF	TGCAGCGTTGGGGCAGGGGATGGCTACACCTTC
TRBV28	.	TRBJ1-1	.	CASSLPQNTEAFF	TGTGCCAGCAGTTTACCACAGAACACTGAAGCTTTCTTT
TRBV30	.	TRBJ1-2	.	CAWQGVAGYTF	TGTGCCTGGCAGGGCGTCGCTGGCTACACCTTC
TRBV29-1	TRBD1	TRBJ2-7	.	CSVGRDRGYEQYF	TGCAGCGTTGGGAGGGACAGGGGCTACGAGCAGTACTTC
TRBV3-1/TRBV3-2	TRBD1	TRBJ1-3	.	CASSQIGQVLNTIYF	TGTGCCAGCAGTCAGATCGGACAGGTCTTGAACACCATATATTTT
TRBV6-5	.	TRBJ1-5	.	CASSTGRNQPQHF	TGTGCCAGCAGTACGGGTCGGAATCAGCCCCAGCATTTT
TRBV9	.	TRBJ2-7	.	CASSVGEGRAYEQYF	TGTGCCAGCAGCGTAGGTGAGGGCCGGGCCTACGAGCAGTACTTC
TRBV2	TRBD1	TRBJ1-6	.	CASTAGTEAVSPLHF	TGTGCCAGCACCGCCGGGACAGAAGCTGTCTCACCCCTCCACTTT
TRBV27	TRBD2	TRBJ2-7	.	CASSPEFGLAVSYEQYF	TGTGCCAGCAGTCCGGAGTTTGGGCTAGCGGTGTCTTACGAGCAGTACTTC
TRBV18	.	TRBJ2-1	few	CASSPSTEQFF	TGTGCCAGCTCACCGTCGACAGAGCAGTTCTTC
TRBV18	TRBD2	TRBJ2-7	.	CASSPVLAGVVEQYF	TGTGCCAGCTCACCGGTTCTAGCGGGAGTGGTCGAGCAGTACTTC
TRBV28	TRBD1	TRBJ2-2	.	CASSWTGGKGTGELFF	TGTGCCAGCAGTTGGACAGGGGGCAAGGGGACCGGGGAGCTGTTTTTT
TRBV2	.	TRBJ1-5	.	CASSVSGNGQPQHF	TGTGCCAGCAGTGTATCAGGGAATGGGCAGCCCCAGCATTTT
TRBV6-5	TRBD1	TRBJ1-4	.	CASSYGQANEKLFF	TGTGCCAGCAGTTACGGACAGGCCAATGAAAAACTGTTTTTT
TRBV5-1	TRBD2	TRBJ2-1	.	CASSLWPSGSNEQFF	TGCGCCAGCAGCTTGTGGCCTAGCGGGAGCAATGAGCAGTTCTTC
TRBV7-9	.	TRBJ2-7	.	CASSPPTRYEQYF	TGTGCCAGCAGCCCCCCCACGAGGTACGAGCAGTACTTC
TRBV3-1/TRBV3-2	TRBD1	TRBJ1-3	.	CASSQSWDRGSGNTIYF	TGTGCCAGCAGCCAATCCTGGGACAGGGGCTCTGGAAACACCATATATTTT
TRBV7-8	TRBD1	TRBJ2-7	.	CASSLRQGVWGEQYF	TGTGCCAGCAGCCTTCGACAGGGGGTTTGGGGCGAGCAGTACTTC
TRBV27	.	TRBJ2-1	.	CASSWMPRHEQFF	TGTGCCAGCAGTTGGATGCCCAGGCATGAGCAGTTCTTC
TRBV6-5	.	TRBJ1-4	few	CASRRDPGGKLFF	TGTGCCAGCAGACGGGACCCTGGAGGGAAACTGTTTTTT
TRBV19	.	TRBJ2-4	.	CASSQTFQGTKNIQYF	TGTGCCAGTAGTCAAACCTTCCAGGGTACCAAAAACATTCAGTACTTC
TRBV24-1	TRBD2	TRBJ2-3	.	CATSTGVAGVGGTDTQYF	TGTGCCACCAGCACCGGGGTAGCGGGAGTGGGCGGCACAGATACGCAGTATTTT
TRBV7-2	.	TRBJ1-2	.	CASSLSRGLVGYTF	TGTGCCAGCAGCTTGTCACGCGGACTTGTGGGCTACACCTTC
TRBV9	.	TRBJ2-6	.	CASSSHSLSSGANVLTF	TGTGCCAGCAGCTCCCACTCGCTGAGCTCTGGGGCCAACGTCCTGACTTTC
TRBV5-4	TRBD1	TRBJ1-6	.	CASSSTGGDSPLHF	TGTGCCAGCAGCTCGACAGGGGGCGATTCACCCCTCCACTTT
TRBV6-1	TRBD2	TRBJ2-7	.	CASSSPASGRGEQYF	TGTGCCAGCAGTTCCCCGGCTAGCGGGAGGGGGGAGCAGTACTTC
TRBV5-1	TRBD2	TRBJ2-7	few	CASSTVAGEGSYEQYF	TGCGCCAGCAGTACGGTTGCGGGAGAAGGGTCCTACGAGCAGTACTTC
TRBV4-1	.	TRBJ2-7	few	CASGPAREIGTYEQYF	TGCGCCAGCGGACCAGCTAGGGAGATCGGGACCTACGAGCAGTACTTC
TRBV4-3	.	TRBJ1-1	.	CASSQDIKGLTEAFF	TGCGCCAGCAGCCAAGATATTAAGGGGCTCACTGAAGCTTTCTTT